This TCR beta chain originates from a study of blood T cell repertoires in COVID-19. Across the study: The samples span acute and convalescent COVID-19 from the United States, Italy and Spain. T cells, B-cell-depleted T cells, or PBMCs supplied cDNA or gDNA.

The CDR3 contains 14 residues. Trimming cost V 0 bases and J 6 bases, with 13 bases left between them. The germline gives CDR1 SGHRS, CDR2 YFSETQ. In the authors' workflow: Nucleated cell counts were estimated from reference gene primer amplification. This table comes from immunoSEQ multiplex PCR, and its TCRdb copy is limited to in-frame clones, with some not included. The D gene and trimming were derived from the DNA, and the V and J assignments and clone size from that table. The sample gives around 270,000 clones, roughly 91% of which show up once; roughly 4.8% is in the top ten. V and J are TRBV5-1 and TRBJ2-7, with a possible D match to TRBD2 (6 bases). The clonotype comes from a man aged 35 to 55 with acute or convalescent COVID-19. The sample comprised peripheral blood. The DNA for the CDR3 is TGCGCCAGCAGCTTGGTTTCTGCGGGGCGCGAGCAGTACTTC. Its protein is CASSLVSAGREQYF.